This T cell receptor gamma chain was observed in a study of γδ T cells in repeated Plasmodium falciparum infection. Study-level background: Each infection was followed by sampling at 21 days, plus baseline and some pre-infection draws.

TRG and TRD sequences were obtained from every sorted gammadelta sample. TCRdb redid clone calling on the multiplex PCR reads using CATT. The sample records about 14,000 gamma-chain clones, more than 1.5% being singletons. Regarding the study as a whole: Over time and infection, Vgamma9/Vdelta2+ repertoires remained highly stable and polyclonal. Compared with Australian children, Malian Vdelta2-negative repertoires seemed more clonal, less diverse, less shared.

Flow sorting of PBMC yielded separate Vgamma9/Vdelta2+ and Vdelta2-negative gammadelta T cell populations for bulk repertoire analysis. There are a few counts of this clone. Antigen: not known. This likely traces to a read error, being one base from a far larger clone. The same CDR3 is also encoded by other DNA sequences in this sample. The CDR3 contains 15 residues. V lost 4 bases to trimming and J lost 5 bases; unmatched junction nucleotides: 14. Germline CDR1 is VTNTFY and CDR2 is YDVSTARD (reference sequence). This clonotype was sampled from a pool of human donors (malaria-infected and uninfected, not separated). The V call is TRGV3, the J call TRGJ1 or TRGJ2. Sequencing was performed on gamma-delta T cells from blood. The CDR3 DNA reads as TGTGCCACCTGGGATAGGCGTGATGGGGATTATAAGAAACTCTTT. Protein sequence: CATWDRRDGDYKKLF.